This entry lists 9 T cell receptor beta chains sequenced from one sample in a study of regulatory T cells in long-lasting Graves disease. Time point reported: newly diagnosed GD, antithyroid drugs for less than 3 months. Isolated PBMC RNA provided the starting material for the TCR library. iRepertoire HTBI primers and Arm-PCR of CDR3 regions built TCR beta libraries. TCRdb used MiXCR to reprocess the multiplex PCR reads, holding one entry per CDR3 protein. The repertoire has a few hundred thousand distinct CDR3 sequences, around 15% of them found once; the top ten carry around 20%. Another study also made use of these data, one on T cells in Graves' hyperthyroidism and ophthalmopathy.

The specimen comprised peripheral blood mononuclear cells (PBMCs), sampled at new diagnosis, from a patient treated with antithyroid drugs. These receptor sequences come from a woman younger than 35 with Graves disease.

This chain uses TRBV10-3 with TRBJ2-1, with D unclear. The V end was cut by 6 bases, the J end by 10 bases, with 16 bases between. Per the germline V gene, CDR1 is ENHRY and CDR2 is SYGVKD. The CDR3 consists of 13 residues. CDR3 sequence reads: CAIRNYNDGEQFF. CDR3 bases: TGTGCCATCAGAAATTACAATGACGGGGAGCAGTTCTTC.

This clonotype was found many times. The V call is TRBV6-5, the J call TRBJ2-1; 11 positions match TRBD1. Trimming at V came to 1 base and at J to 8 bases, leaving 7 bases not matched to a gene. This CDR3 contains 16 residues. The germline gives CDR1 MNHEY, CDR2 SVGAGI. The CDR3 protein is CASSYFPGQGGDEQFF. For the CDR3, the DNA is TGTGCCAGCAGTTACTTCCCGGGACAGGGGGGGGATGAGCAGTTCTTC.

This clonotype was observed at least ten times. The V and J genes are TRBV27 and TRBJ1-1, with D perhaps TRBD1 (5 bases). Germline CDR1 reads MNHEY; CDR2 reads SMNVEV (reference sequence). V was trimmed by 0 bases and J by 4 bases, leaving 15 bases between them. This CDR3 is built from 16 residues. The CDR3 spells CASSLSMRMGGTEAFF. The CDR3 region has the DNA TGTGCCAGCAGTTTATCGATGCGGATGGGGGGCACTGAAGCTTTCTTT.

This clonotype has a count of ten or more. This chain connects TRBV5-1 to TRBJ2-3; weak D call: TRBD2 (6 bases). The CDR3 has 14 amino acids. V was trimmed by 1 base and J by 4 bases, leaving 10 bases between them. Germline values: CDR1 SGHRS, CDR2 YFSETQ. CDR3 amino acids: CASSLSVAADTQYF. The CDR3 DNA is TGCGCCAGCAGCTTGTCGGTAGCGGCAGATACGCAGTATTTT.

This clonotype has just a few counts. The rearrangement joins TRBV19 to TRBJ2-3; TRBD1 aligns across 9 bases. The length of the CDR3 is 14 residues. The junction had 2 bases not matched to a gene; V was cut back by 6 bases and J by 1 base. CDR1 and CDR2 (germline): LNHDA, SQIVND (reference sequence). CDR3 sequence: CASRDRGRTDTQYF. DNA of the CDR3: TGTGCCAGTAGGGACAGGGGCCGCACAGATACGCAGTATTTT.

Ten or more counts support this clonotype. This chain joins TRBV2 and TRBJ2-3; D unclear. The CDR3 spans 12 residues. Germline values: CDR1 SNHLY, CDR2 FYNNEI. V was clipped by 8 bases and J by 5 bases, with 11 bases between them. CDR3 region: CASSAAVDTQYF. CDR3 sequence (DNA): TGTGCCAGCTCTGCGGCGGTAGATACGCAGTATTTT.

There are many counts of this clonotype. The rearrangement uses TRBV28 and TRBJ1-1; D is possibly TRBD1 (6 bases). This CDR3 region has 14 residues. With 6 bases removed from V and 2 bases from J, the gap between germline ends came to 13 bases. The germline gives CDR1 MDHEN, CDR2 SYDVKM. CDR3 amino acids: CASRTPTGNTEAFF. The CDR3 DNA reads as TGTGCCAGCAGGACGCCGACAGGTAACACTGAAGCTTTCTTT.

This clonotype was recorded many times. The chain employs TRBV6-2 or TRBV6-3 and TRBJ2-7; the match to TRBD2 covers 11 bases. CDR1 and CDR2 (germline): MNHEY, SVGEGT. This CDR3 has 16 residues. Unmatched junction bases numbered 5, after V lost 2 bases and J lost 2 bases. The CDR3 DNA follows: TGTGCCAGCAGTTACCCGACTAGCGGGGCGGCCTACGAGCAGTACTTC. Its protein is CASSYPTSGAAYEQYF.

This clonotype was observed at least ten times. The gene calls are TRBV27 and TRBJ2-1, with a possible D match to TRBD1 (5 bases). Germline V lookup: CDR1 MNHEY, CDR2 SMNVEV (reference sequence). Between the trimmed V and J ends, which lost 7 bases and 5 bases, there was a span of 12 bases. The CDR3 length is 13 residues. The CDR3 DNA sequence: TGTGCCAGCAATCAGGGCCCTAACAATGAGCAGTTCTTC. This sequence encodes CASNQGPNNEQFF.